This T cell receptor beta chain derives from a study of shared clonotypes between healthy human individuals. Findings and limits, study-wide: Clonotypes which were not shared had lower generation probabilities than clonotypes that all four donors shared.

To note about this clone: The target antigen is unknown.

Per the authors' pipeline: ImmunoSEQ junction-only sequences lacked quality scores, so their filtering differed. TCRdb's copy holds only in-frame clones and misses some; the assay was immunoSEQ multiplex PCR. Clonal size and the V and J genes are those of that table, whereas D and trimming came from the DNA. The sample consists of over 2 million clones, just under 95% of them appearing once. CDR1 is SGHNT and CDR2 is YYREEE in the germline V gene (reference sequence). Trimming stripped 4 bases from V and 7 bases from J, with 9 bases between. There are 11 residues in the CDR3. Sequenced material: naive CD4+ T cells from PBMCs. Subset meaning: CD45RA+ positively selected. This receptor was taken from a man in his late teens or twenties in good health. Some clones in this sample may be carry-over from other donors' samples. The chain carries TRBV5-4 and TRBJ2-7, with D tentatively TRBD2 (6 bases). CDR3 residues: CASSKGGEQYF. The CDR3, as DNA: TGTGCCAGCAGCAAGGGAGGAGAGCAGTACTTC. Full variable domain (outside the CDR3, taken from reference TRBV5-4 and TRBJ2-7): ETGVTQSPTHLIKTRGQQVTLRCSSQSGHNTVSWYQQALGQGPQFIFQYYREEENGRGNFPPRFSGLQFPNYSSELNVNALELDDSALYLCASSKGGEQYFGPGTRLTVT.